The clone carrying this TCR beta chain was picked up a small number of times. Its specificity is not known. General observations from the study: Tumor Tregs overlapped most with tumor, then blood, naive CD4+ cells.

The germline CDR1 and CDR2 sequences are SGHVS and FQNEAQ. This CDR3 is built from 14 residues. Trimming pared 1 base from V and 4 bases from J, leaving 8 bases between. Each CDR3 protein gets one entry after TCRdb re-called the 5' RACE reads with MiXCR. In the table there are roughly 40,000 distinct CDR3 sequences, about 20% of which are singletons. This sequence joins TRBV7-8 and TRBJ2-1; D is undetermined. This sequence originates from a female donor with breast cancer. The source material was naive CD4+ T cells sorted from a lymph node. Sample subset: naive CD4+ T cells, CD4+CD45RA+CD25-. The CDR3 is CASSLVGDYNEQFF. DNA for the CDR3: TGTGCCAGCAGCTTAGTTGGGGATTACAATGAGCAGTTCTTC.